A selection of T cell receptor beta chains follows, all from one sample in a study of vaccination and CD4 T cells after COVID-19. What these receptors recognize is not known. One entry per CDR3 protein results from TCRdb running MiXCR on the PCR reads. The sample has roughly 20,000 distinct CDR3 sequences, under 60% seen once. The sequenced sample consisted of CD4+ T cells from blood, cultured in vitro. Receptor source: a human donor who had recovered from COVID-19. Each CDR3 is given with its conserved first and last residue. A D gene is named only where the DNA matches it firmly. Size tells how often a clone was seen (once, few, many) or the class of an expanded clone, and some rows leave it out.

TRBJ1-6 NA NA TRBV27 CASKGTNNSPLHF TGTGCCAGCAAGGGGACGAATAATTCACCCCTCCACTTT
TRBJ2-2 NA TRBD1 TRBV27 CASTYAGTGAGRELFF TGTGCCAGCACTTACGCCGGGACAGGAGCCGGTCGGGAGCTGTTTTTT
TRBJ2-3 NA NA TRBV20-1 CSARPGAGGGLSTDTQYF TGCAGTGCTAGACCCGGCGCCGGGGGAGGCCTTAGCACAGATACGCAGTATTTT
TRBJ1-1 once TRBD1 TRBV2 CASSEAPGQRYPPNTEAFF TGTGCCAGCAGTGAAGCGCCGGGACAGAGGTACCCTCCGAACACTGAAGCTTTCTTT
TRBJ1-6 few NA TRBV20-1 CSAIGDNSPLHF TGCAGTGCTATCGGGGATAATTCACCCCTCCACTTT
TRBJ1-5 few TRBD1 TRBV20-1 CSAERDRGPPQFGPQHF TGCAGTGCAGAACGGGACAGGGGACCACCACAGTTTGGGCCCCAGCATTTT
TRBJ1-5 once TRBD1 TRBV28 CASSLPLPGQLGNQPQHF TGTGCCAGCAGTTTACCCCTACCGGGACAGCTTGGCAATCAGCCCCAGCATTTT
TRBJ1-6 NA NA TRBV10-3 CAIRESVIGGSPLHF TGTGCCATCAGGGAAAGTGTAATAGGGGGTTCACCCCTCCACTTT
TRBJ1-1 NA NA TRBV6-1 CASSEEGPNTEAFF TGTGCCAGCAGTGAAGAGGGTCCGAACACTGAAGCTTTCTTT
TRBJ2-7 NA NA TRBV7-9 CASSLNYEQYF TGTGCCAGCAGCTTAAACTACGAGCAGTACTTC
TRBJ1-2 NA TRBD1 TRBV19 CASSRQGYYGYTF TGTGCCAGTAGCCGACAGGGTTACTATGGCTACACCTTC
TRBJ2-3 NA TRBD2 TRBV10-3 CAISEREGYTQYF TGTGCCATCAGTGAACGGGAGGGGTATACGCAGTATTTT
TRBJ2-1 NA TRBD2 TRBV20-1 CSARLAGVDYNEQFF TGCAGTGCTAGATTAGCGGGAGTGGATTACAATGAGCAGTTCTTC
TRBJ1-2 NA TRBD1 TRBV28 CASRLGQGELF TGTGCCAGCAGATTGGGACAGGGAGAGCTCTTC
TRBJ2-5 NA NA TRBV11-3 CASSLVGGETQYF TGTGCCAGCAGCTTAGTTGGGGGGGAGACCCAGTACTTC
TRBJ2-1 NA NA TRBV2 CASTGPFGNEQFF TGTGCCAGCACCGGCCCCTTCGGGAATGAGCAGTTCTTC
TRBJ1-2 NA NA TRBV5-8 CASSLVGQANYGYTF TGTGCCAGCAGCTTGGTGGGGCAAGCTAACTATGGCTACACCTTC
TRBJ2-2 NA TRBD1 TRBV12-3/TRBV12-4 CASSSQGARTGELFF TGTGCCAGCAGTTCACAGGGGGCGAGGACCGGGGAGCTGTTTTTT
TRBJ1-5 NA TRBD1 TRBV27 CATGTGGHQPQHF TGTGCCACCGGGACAGGGGGACATCAGCCCCAGCATTTT
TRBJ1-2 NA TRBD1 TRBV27 CASSPRQGGNYGYTF TGTGCCAGCAGTCCCCGACAGGGGGGAAACTATGGCTACACCTTC
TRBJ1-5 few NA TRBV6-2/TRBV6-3 CASSTEGGNQPQHF TGTGCCAGCAGTACAGAGGGAGGCAATCAGCCCCAGCATTTT
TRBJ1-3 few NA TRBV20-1 CSARPVHSGNTIYF TGCAGTGCGCGTCCAGTTCACTCTGGAAACACCATATATTTT
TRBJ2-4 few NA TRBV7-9 CASSSTVLAKNIQYF TGTGCCAGCAGCTCGACAGTACTAGCCAAAAACATTCAGTACTTC